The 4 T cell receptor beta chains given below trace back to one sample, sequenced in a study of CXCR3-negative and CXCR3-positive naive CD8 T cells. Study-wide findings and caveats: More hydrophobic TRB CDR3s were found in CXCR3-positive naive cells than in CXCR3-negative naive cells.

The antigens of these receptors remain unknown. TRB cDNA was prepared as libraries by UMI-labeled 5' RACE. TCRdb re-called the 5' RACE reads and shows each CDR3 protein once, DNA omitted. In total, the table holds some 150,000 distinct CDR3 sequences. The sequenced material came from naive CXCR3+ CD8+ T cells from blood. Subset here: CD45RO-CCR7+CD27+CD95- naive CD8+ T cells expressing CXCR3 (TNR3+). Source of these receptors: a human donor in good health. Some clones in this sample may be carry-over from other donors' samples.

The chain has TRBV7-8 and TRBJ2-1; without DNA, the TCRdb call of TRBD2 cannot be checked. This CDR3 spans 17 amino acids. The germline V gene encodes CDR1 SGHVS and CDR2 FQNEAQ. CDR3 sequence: CASSPGVTSGVYNEQFF.

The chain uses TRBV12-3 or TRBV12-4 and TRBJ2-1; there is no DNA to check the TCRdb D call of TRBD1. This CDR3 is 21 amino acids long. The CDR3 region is CASSSASPPPLPGSSYNEQFF.

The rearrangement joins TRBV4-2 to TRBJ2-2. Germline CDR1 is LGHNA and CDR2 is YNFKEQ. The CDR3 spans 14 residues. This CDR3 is CASSQVGVVGELFF.

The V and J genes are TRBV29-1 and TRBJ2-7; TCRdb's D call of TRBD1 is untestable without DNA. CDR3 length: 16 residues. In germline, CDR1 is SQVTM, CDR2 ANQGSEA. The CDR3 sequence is CSVVPGGTANHYEQYF.